This T cell receptor (beta chain) was observed in a study of control samples from healthy donors and cancer patients. Deletions cut 4 bases from V and 4 bases from J, with 11 bases between. CDR1 and CDR2 from the germline V gene are SGHTA and FQGTGA. This CDR3 is 15 amino acids long. TCRdb's table, derived via immunoSEQ multiplex PCR, lists solely in-frame clones and lacks some. The sample contains 120,000 or so clones, 87% of which appear only once. V is TRBV7-3 and J is TRBJ2-6; TRBD1 might be the D (5 bases). The clonotype was recovered from a man in his forties or fifties in good health. The sample was blood. The CDR3 nucleotides read TGTGCCAGCAGCTCCACAGGAACGGGGGCCAACGTCCTGACTTTC. Its translation: CASSSTGTGANVLTF.